The T cell receptor beta chain described here comes from a study of blood T cell repertoires in COVID-19. Whole-study context: Sites across the United States, Italy and Spain contributed samples from acute and convalescent COVID-19.

For this clone: In the same sample, other DNA sequences code for this CDR3.

V was trimmed by 0 bases and J by 1 base, leaving 9 bases between them. The CDR3 covers 15 residues. CDR1 is LNHDA and CDR2 is SQIVND in the germline V gene (reference sequence). Authors' methods: Estimates of nucleated cell counts were drawn from the amplification of reference gene primers. Only in-frame clones appear in the TCRdb table, and some are missing; sequencing was by immunoSEQ multiplex PCR. Clone size and V and J calls were adopted from that table, with D and trimming inferred from the DNA. The table lists approximately 180,000 clones, roughly 87% of them singletons, with approximately 1.4% in the top ten.

The clonotype comes from a woman aged 45-65 years with acute or convalescent COVID-19. The sample taken for sequencing was peripheral blood. The J gene is TRBJ1-1, the V gene TRBV19; D is uncertain. The CDR3 loop is CASSIEGSPNTEAFF. DNA for the CDR3: TGTGCCAGTAGTATAGAGGGCAGTCCGAACACTGAAGCTTTCTTT.